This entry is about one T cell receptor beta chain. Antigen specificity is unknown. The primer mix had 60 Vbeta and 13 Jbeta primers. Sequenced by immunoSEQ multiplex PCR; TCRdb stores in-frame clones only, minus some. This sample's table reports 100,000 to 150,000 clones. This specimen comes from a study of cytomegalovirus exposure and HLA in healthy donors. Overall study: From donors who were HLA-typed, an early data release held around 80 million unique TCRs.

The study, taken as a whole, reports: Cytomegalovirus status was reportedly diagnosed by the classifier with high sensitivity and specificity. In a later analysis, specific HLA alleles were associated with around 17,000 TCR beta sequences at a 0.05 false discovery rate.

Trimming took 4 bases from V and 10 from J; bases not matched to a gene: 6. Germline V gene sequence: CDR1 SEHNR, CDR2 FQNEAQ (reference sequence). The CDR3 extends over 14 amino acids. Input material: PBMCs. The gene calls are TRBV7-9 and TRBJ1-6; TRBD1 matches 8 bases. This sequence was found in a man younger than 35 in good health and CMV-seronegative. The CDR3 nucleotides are TGTGCCAGCAGCTCAGGACAGGGTCGATCACCCCTCCACTTT. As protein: CASSSGQGRSPLHF.